The 20 T cell receptor beta chains below come from one sample, sequenced in a study of T-cell reconstitution after alpha-beta-depleted transplantation in children. Preparation of the TCRbeta library used unique molecular identifiers. TCRdb used MiXCR to reprocess the PCR reads, holding one entry per CDR3 protein. The sample yields under 350,000 distinct CDR3 sequences, more than 9% seen once. The sample here was PBMCs from the stem cell graft donor, taken from the stem cell graft. The origin of the receptors is a human donor who donated a stem cell graft to a child with SCID.

DNA for the CDR3: TGTGCCAGCAGTGAAAGGAGGGACAGGGGTGTGTATGGCTACACCTTC. Amino acids: CASSERRDRGVYGYTF. The rearrangement uses TRBV2 and TRBJ1-2; 10 bases are a match to TRBD1. Germline lookup yields CDR1 SNHLY and CDR2 FYNNEI. This CDR3 comprises 16 residues. V was clipped by 2 bases and J by 5 bases; unmatched bases: 8.

This clonotype was seen a few times. J is TRBJ2-3 and V is TRBV10-1; the match to TRBD2 covers 7 bases. Germline lookup yields CDR1 WNHNN and CDR2 SYGVQD (reference sequence). CDR3 length equals 14 residues. V lost 2 bases to trimming and J lost 2 bases; unmatched junction nucleotides: 1. The CDR3 reads CASSEAGDTDTQYF. In nucleotides, the CDR3 is TGCGCCAGCAGTGAGGCGGGGGACACAGATACGCAGTATTTT.

This clonotype has only a few counts. V is TRBV3-1 and J is TRBJ2-1; D gene unclear. V was shortened by 4 bases and J by 3 bases, with 10 bases between the two germline ends. CDR1 LGHDT and CDR2 YNNKEL come from the germline V gene (reference sequence). This CDR3 is 14 amino acids long. The CDR3: CASSRERFYNEQFF. The CDR3 DNA sequence: TGTGCCAGCAGCCGCGAGAGATTCTACAATGAGCAGTTCTTC.

There are many counts of this clonotype. One end of the junction fails to match germline, which may point to a read error. This chain joins TRBV3-1 and TRBJ1-1; D is undetermined. CDR1 and CDR2 from the germline V gene are LGHDT and YNNKEL (reference sequence). The CDR3 totals 14 residues. The CDR3 spells CASSQGTVNTEVFF. As DNA, the CDR3 is TGTGCCAGCAGCCAAGGGACGGTGAACACTGAAGTTTTCTTT.

This clonotype was found once. The rearrangement links TRBV20-1 to TRBJ2-7; D call uncertain. With 5 bases removed from V and 6 bases from J, the gap between germline ends came to 17 bases. The germline V gene encodes CDR1 DFQATT and CDR2 SNEGSKA (reference sequence). The CDR3 is 13 amino acids. CDR3 sequence: CSAVTRLVSEQYF. The CDR3 nucleotides read TGCAGTGCTGTAACCAGGCTAGTCAGCGAGCAGTACTTC.

This clonotype has more than one count but fewer than ten. The rearrangement links TRBV7-2 to TRBJ2-1; 10 nucleotides align to TRBD2. The CDR3 runs 17 residues. Germline V gene data show CDR1 as SGHTA and CDR2 as FQGNSA. The junction had 7 bases not matched to a gene; V was cut back by 1 base and J by 4 bases. The CDR3: CASSLVGSGGSYNEQFF. As DNA, the CDR3 is TGTGCCAGCAGCTTAGTTGGTAGCGGGGGGTCATACAATGAGCAGTTCTTC.

The genes are TRBV19 and TRBJ1-5; no clear D. This CDR3 is built from 16 residues. The germline gives CDR1 LNHDA, CDR2 SQIVND (reference sequence). Trimming shortened V by 3 bases and J by 1 base, and 13 bases separated the two germline ends. This CDR3 is CASSIYGQNSNQPQHF. The CDR3 DNA follows: TGTGCCAGTAGTATTTATGGGCAGAACAGCAATCAGCCCCAGCATTTT. The variable domain in full, with the rest retrieved from reference TRBV19 and TRBJ1-5, is DGGITQSPKYLFRKEGQNVTLSCEQNLNHDAMYWYRQDPGQGLRLIYYSQIVNDFQKGDIAEGYSVSREKKESFPLTVTSAQKNPTAFYLCASSIYGQNSNQPQHFGDGTRLSIL.

This clonotype was recorded at least ten times. The chain joins TRBV12-3 or TRBV12-4 to TRBJ1-1; no definite D call. Trimming took 6 bases from V and 11 from J, leaving 10 bases between them. The CDR3 totals 10 residues. The CDR3 DNA is TGTGCCAGCAGCCTCCTTTGGGCTTTCTTT. Its translation is CASSLLWAFF.

This clonotype was seen only a few times. CDR3 DNA: TGCGCCAGCAGCTTGGATGCCCCTCATTCCTACGAGCAGTACTTC. Encoded protein: CASSLDAPHSYEQYF. This chain uses TRBV5-1 with TRBJ2-7; no definite D call. This CDR3 region has 15 residues. The V end was cut by 0 bases, the J end by 1 base, with 11 bases between. Germline V CDR1 and CDR2: SGHRS, YFSETQ.

Note on this clonotype: This may stem from a read error, because a much larger clone lies one nucleotide away. This is likely a read error, given that the CDR3 carries no conserved phenylalanine or tryptophan at its end. The chain joins TRBV10-3 to TRBJ1-2, with D tentatively TRBD1 (5 bases). The CDR3 has 14 amino acids. From germline, CDR1 is ENHRY and CDR2 SYGVKD. Deletions cut 1 base from V and 0 bases from J, with 6 bases between. The CDR3 DNA is TGTGCCATCAGTGAGTTGGGGCCTAACTATGGCTACACCTAC. Its translation is CAISELGPNYGYTY.

V is TRBV20-1 and J is TRBJ1-1, with D hard to call. V was clipped by 7 bases and J by 2 bases, with 14 bases between them. CDR3 size: 13 residues. The V gene's germline CDR1 is DFQATT and CDR2 SNEGSKA (reference sequence). CDR3 sequence (DNA): TGCAGTGGGATTACGGGCGGCAACACTGAAGCTTTCTTT. Its translation is CSGITGGNTEAFF.

This clonotype was picked up a small number of times. The rearrangement links TRBV3-1 to TRBJ2-5; 8 positions match TRBD1. This CDR3 has 16 amino acids. J lost 2 bases, V lost 3 bases, and 8 bases had no gene match. Germline V gene lookup returns CDR1 LGHDT and CDR2 YNNKEL (reference sequence). The CDR3, as DNA: TGTGCCAGCAGCCACACCGACAGGGGCCCACAAGAGACCCAGTACTTC. This codes for CASSHTDRGPQETQYF.

This clonotype was seen many times. The chain recombines TRBV5-1 with TRBJ2-7; D not resolved. The CDR3 loop spans 11 amino acids. Germline CDR1 reads SGHRS; CDR2 reads YFSETQ. V lost 7 bases, J lost 3 bases, and 8 bases lay in between. CDR3 in DNA: TGCGCCAGCGGGGTTGGCTACGAGCAGTACTTC. Amino acid sequence: CASGVGYEQYF. The full variable domain, rest sourced from reference TRBV5-1 and TRBJ2-7, is KAGVTQTPRYLIKTRGQQVTLSCSPISGHRSVSWYQQTPGQGLQFLFEYFSETQRNKGNFPGRFSGRQFSNSRSEMNVSTLELGDSALYLCASGVGYEQYFGPGTRLTVT.

This clonotype was counted a few times. This chain connects TRBV5-1 to TRBJ2-2; 12 bases match TRBD2. Germline V gene sequence: CDR1 SGHRS, CDR2 YFSETQ. J gave up 5 bases and V 4 bases, and 3 bases lay outside the gene matches. There are 15 residues in the CDR3. The CDR3 protein is CASSVTSGGTGELFF. The DNA of the CDR3 is TGCGCCAGCAGCGTGACTAGCGGGGGAACCGGGGAGCTGTTTTTT.

The table lists this clonotype with many counts. The genes are TRBV5-1 and TRBJ2-1, with D unclear. The V gene lost 3 bases and the J gene lost 5 bases, with 9 bases spanning the gap. In germline, CDR1 is SGHRS, CDR2 YFSETQ. The CDR3 loop spans 13 amino acids. Written as DNA, the CDR3 is TGCGCCAGCAGCTGGAGCCTAGACAATGAGCAGTTCTTC. Translating it yields CASSWSLDNEQFF.

The chain employs TRBV7-9 and TRBJ2-1; D is undetermined. With 7 bases removed from V and 8 bases from J, the gap between germline ends came to 12 bases. In germline, CDR1 is SEHNR, CDR2 FQNEAQ (reference sequence). This CDR3 is 12 amino acids long. The CDR3 DNA reads TGTGCCAGCACCGTAGACCAGGATGAGCAGTTCTTC. Translation gives CASTVDQDEQFF.

This clonotype came up many times. J is TRBJ1-5 and V is TRBV6-5; no reliable D call. Between the trimmed V and J ends, which lost 0 bases and 4 bases, there was a span of 10 bases. The CDR3 contains 15 residues. The V gene's germline CDR1 is MNHEY and CDR2 SVGAGI. CDR3 nucleotide sequence: TGTGCCAGCAGTTACTCGGTAGTATCTAATCAGCCCCAGCATTTT. Amino acid sequence: CASSYSVVSNQPQHF.

A few counts support this clonotype. The chain is built from TRBV12-3 or TRBV12-4 and TRBJ2-7; 7 bases are shared with TRBD2. Trimming took 5 bases from V and 4 from J; bases not matched to a gene: 8. The length of the CDR3 is 14 residues. The CDR3 nucleotides are TGTGCCAGCAGTACTTCCGGGGGGTTTTACGAGCAGTACTTC. Translating gives CASSTSGGFYEQYF.

As to this clonotype: The junction and the germline gene differ at one end; a read error may be behind it. The chain is built from TRBV29-1 and TRBJ1-2, with D unclear. This CDR3 is built from 12 residues. Per germline, CDR1 SQVTM and CDR2 ANQGSEA. The chain's CDR3 is CSAEHSAYGYTF. In DNA form, the CDR3 reads TGCAGCGCTGAACACAGCGCGTATGGCTACACCTTC.

The chain carries TRBV3-1 and TRBJ2-3, with TRBD1 as a possible D gene (5 bases). This CDR3 has 15 amino acids. Trimming stripped 11 bases from V and 3 bases from J, with 21 bases between. Germline loops: CDR1 LGHDT, CDR2 YNNKEL (reference sequence). The CDR3 coding sequence is TGTGCCTGCACCAAAGAGGTGCCAGGGACAGATACGCAGTATTTT. It translates to CACTKEVPGTDTQYF.